Presented here are 9 T cell receptor beta chains from one specimen sequenced in a study of tumor-infiltrating lymphocytes in primary liver carcinoma. Total RNA amounting to 500 ng was the source from which TCR beta cDNA was made with a constant-region primer. TCR beta libraries came from three nested multiplex PCR rounds using slightly modified ARM-PCR. The first two PCR rounds used TRBV1-TRBV30 forward primers with a C-beta reverse primer, roughly 10 cycles each. Each CDR3 protein is one row after TCRdb ran MiXCR on the multiplex PCR reads. The profile shows 48,000 or so distinct CDR3 sequences, around three quarters of them singletons. Co-extracting RNA and DNA was done with roughly 17-31 mg of unsorted bulk tissue as input. Sequenced input: liver tumor tissue from sampling region 3. This sample's subset: tumor region T3, left-lateral pole. The receptor set was obtained from a man aged 40-49 years with primary liver carcinoma and hepatitis B virus infection.

As regards this clonotype: The conserved phenylalanine or tryptophan is not found at the CDR3 terminus, so this likely reflects a read error. V gene TRBV4-1 combines with J gene TRBJ1-1, with D perhaps matching TRBD1 (6 bases). Germline V gene sequence: CDR1 MGHRA, CDR2 YSYEKL. The CDR3 extends over 15 amino acids. The V and J ends lost 4 bases and 1 base respectively, with 13 bases between them. Here the CDR3 reads CASSRDQGQNTEAFL. CDR3 bases: TGCGCCAGCAGCCGAGACCAGGGGCAGAACACTGAAGCTTTCTTA.

This chain links TRBV18 with TRBJ1-1; unclear D gene. CDR1 and CDR2 (germline): KGHSH, LQKENI. The CDR3 consists of 12 residues. V shed 5 bases and J shed 5 bases, with 9 bases lying between them. The CDR3 loop is CASSSRGTEAFF. CDR3 sequence (DNA): TGTGCCAGCTCATCCCGGGGTACTGAAGCTTTCTTT.

This clonotype was picked up one time. Germline is not matched at one junction end, which may reflect a read error. This chain joins TRBV7-9 and TRBJ2-5, with 8 bases identical to TRBD2. The CDR3 loop spans 16 amino acids. Germline V lookup: CDR1 SEHNR, CDR2 FQNEAQ (reference sequence). The CDR3 region is CVSSFRNSGMEEIQYF. The CDR3 nucleotides read TGTGTCAGCAGCTTCCGGAATAGCGGGATGGAGGAGATCCAGTACTTC. Full variable domain (outside the CDR3, taken from reference TRBV7-9 and TRBJ2-5): DTGVSQNPRHKITKRGQNVTFRCDPISEHNRLYWYRQTLGQGPEFLTYFQNEAQLEKSRLLSDRFSAERPKGSFSTLEIQRTEQGDSAMYLCVSSFRNSGMEEIQYFGPGTRLLVL.

This clonotype was counted only a few times. The rearrangement links TRBV11-2 to TRBJ2-7; D is perhaps TRBD2 (6 bases). The CDR3 totals 15 residues. The germline V gene has CDR1 SGHAT and CDR2 FQNNGV. Between the trimmed V and J ends, which lost 7 bases and 4 bases, there was a span of 20 bases. The CDR3 DNA reads TGTGCCAGCACCCCCTTGGTAGCGGCCCATTACGAGCAGTACTTC. Protein product: CASTPLVAAHYEQYF.

The V and J genes are TRBV19 and TRBJ2-5; D is perhaps TRBD2 (5 bases). The CDR3 contains 12 residues. In germline, CDR1 is LNHDA, CDR2 SQIVND (reference sequence). The CDR3 nucleotides are TGTGTCACGAGGGATAGCCGGGAGACCCAGTACTTC. Protein product: CVTRDSRETQYF.

Comments on this clonotype: One junction end does not reproduce the germline sequence, and a read error may be involved. CDR3 amino acids: CTSSQAGRYNEQSF. CDR3 DNA: TGCACCAGCAGTCAGGCGGGAAGGTACAATGAGCAGTCCTTC. The J gene is TRBJ2-1, the V gene TRBV4-1; perhaps TRBD2 as D (6 bases). Germline V gene data show CDR1 as MGHRA and CDR2 as YSYEKL. There are 14 residues in the CDR3.

With regard to this clonotype: A much larger clone lies a single base off, so this may be a read error. The CDR3 nucleotides are TGTGTCAGCAGTTACAGCAGGGATAGCAATCAGCCCCAGCATTTT. It codes for CVSSYSRDSNQPQHF. The rearrangement links TRBV6-5 to TRBJ1-5; D may be TRBD1 (5 bases). This CDR3 is built from 15 residues. CDR1 is MNHEY, CDR2 SVGAGI, per germline.

Comments on this clonotype: A junction boundary mismatches the germline segment, possibly from a read error. V is TRBV6-5 and J is TRBJ2-2; D is uncertain. The germline V gene encodes CDR1 MNHEY and CDR2 SVGAGI. CDR3 length equals 14 residues. CDR3 coding DNA: TGTGCCAACAGTTACTTTCGGGACACCGGGGAGCTGTTTTTT. Protein: CANSYFRDTGELFF.

As to this clonotype: One end of the junction does not line up with germline, which may come from a read error. This chain connects TRBV11-2 to TRBJ2-7; D is unresolved. Germline V CDR1 and CDR2: SGHAT, FQNNGV. The CDR3 consists of 14 residues. The CDR3 sequence is CASSLTDAAFEQYF. The CDR3 nucleotides are TGTGCTAGCAGCTTAACTGACGCTGCCTTCGAGCAGTACTTC.